Each of the 7 T cell receptor beta chains below was sequenced from the same sample in a study of T cells after yellow fever vaccination. TCRdb ran MiXCR on the 5' RACE reads and lists one entry per CDR3 protein. The sample records tens of thousands of distinct CDR3 sequences, roughly 7.4% being singletons. This sample comprised CD8+ T cells sorted from PBMCs, obtained on the day of the yellow fever booster vaccination. All receptors come from a man aged 25-40 years who received the YFV17D yellow fever vaccine.

This clonotype was counted many times. J is TRBJ2-1 and V is TRBV6-1; D is ambiguous. Germline V gene data show CDR1 as MNHNS and CDR2 as SASEGT. V was clipped by 3 bases and J by 3 bases, with 12 bases between them. The CDR3 runs to 15 residues. The CDR3 bases are TGTGCCAGCAGTGATAGGCAAGACGACTACAATGAGCAGTTCTTC. Translating gives CASSDRQDDYNEQFF.

This clonotype has a handful of counts. V usage is TRBV7-8 and J usage is TRBJ2-7, with 9 bases matching TRBD1. The V gene's germline CDR1 is SGHVS and CDR2 FQNEAQ. The CDR3 has 15 residues. Trimming removed 1 base from V and 3 bases from J; junction bases left unmatched: 4. Here the CDR3 reads CASSLDGTGFYEQYF. CDR3 bases: TGTGCCAGCAGCTTAGATGGGACAGGGTTCTACGAGCAGTACTTC.

This clonotype occurred many times. DNA of the CDR3: TGTGCCAGCAGTTTAACTACTAGTGTCGCCTACGAGCAGTACTTC. Translating gives CASSLTTSVAYEQYF. The V and J genes are TRBV28 and TRBJ2-7; tentatively, D is TRBD2 (5 bases). The germline V gene has CDR1 MDHEN and CDR2 SYDVKM. The V end lost 2 bases, the J end lost 2 bases, and 13 bases lay between the germline ends. CDR3 length equals 15 residues.

This clonotype showed up just a few times. The V and J genes are TRBV5-1 and TRBJ2-7; D not resolved. CDR1 and CDR2 from the germline V gene are SGHRS and YFSETQ. The CDR3 spans 13 residues. Trimming took 0 bases from V and 2 from J, leaving 6 bases between them. The CDR3 loop is CASSLGSTYEQYF. DNA for the CDR3: TGCGCCAGCAGCTTGGGCAGTACCTACGAGCAGTACTTC. The entire variable domain, with the rest obtained from reference TRBV5-1 and TRBJ2-7, is as follows: KAGVTQTPRYLIKTRGQQVTLSCSPISGHRSVSWYQQTPGQGLQFLFEYFSETQRNKGNFPGRFSGRQFSNSRSEMNVSTLELGDSALYLCASSLGSTYEQYFGPGTRLTVT.

This clonotype has more than one count but fewer than ten. This CDR3 is CASSLIIGDRGNSPLHF. Written as DNA, the CDR3 is TGTGCCAGCAGTTTAATTATCGGGGACAGGGGTAATTCACCCCTCCACTTT. The chain links TRBV12-3 or TRBV12-4 to TRBJ1-6, with TRBD1 identical over 10 bases. After removal of 2 bases from V and 6 bases from J, the junction contained 7 bases not matched to a gene. The CDR3 is made up of 17 amino acids.

The V call is TRBV5-1, the J call TRBJ2-1; maybe TRBD2 (6 bases). CDR1 and CDR2 from the germline V gene are SGHRS and YFSETQ. V lost 0 bases and J 1 base, leaving 20 bases between the germline ends. CDR3 length equals 19 residues. The CDR3 DNA follows: TGCGCCAGCAGCTTGGATAGTGGTGTGTGGGGGACTTCCTACAATGAGCAGTTCTTC. Protein: CASSLDSGVWGTSYNEQFF.

This clonotype was seen a handful of times. This sequence joins TRBV4-3 and TRBJ1-1; D possibly corresponds to TRBD1 (5 bases). The CDR3 is made up of 15 amino acids. Germline CDR1 is LGHNA and CDR2 is YSLEER. V was clipped by 1 base and J by 1 base, with 10 bases between them. The CDR3 coding sequence is TGCGCCAGCAGCCAAGTGGGGGTTCCGAACACTGAAGCTTTCTTT. Amino acid sequence: CASSQVGVPNTEAFF.